A selection of T cell receptor beta chains follows, all from one sample in a study of beta chain features in type 1 diabetes. Sequencing used immunoSEQ multiplex PCR; TCRdb keeps in-frame clones, though not all of them. The profile shows 65,000 to 100,000 clones, around a third of them singletons. The sample consisted of stem cell memory CD4+ T cells from blood. Receptor source: a woman in her late teens or twenties in good health. CDR3s include the opening cysteine and the closing phenylalanine or tryptophan. The D gene is left open where the match is weak. Clone size is shown for a subset of rows, as once, few, many or a class of expanded clone.

abundance	d_gene	j_gene	v_gene	CDR3aa	CDR3nt
few	TRBD2	TRBJ2-5	TRBV11-2	CASSLNGGRAGETQYF	TGTGCCAGCAGCTTAAACGGCGGGAGGGCCGGAGAGACCCAGTACTTC
.	.	TRBJ1-2	TRBV15	CATSRDTAGDGYTF	TGTGCCACCAGCAGAGATACGGCAGGGGATGGCTACACCTTC
.	TRBD1	TRBJ2-7	TRBV6-1	CASSGQGTAYEQYF	TGTGCCAGCTCAGGACAGGGAACAGCCTACGAGCAGTACTTC
once	TRBD2	TRBJ2-5	TRBV9	CASSVGTSGGKETQYF	TGTGCCAGCAGCGTAGGTACTAGCGGGGGCAAAGAGACCCAGTACTTC
.	TRBD2	TRBJ2-5	TRBV6-5	CASSYSGGSETQYF	TGTGCCAGCAGTTACTCTGGCGGGAGTGAGACCCAGTACTTC
.	TRBD1	TRBJ2-4	TRBV6-5	CASSADRVAKNIQYF	TGTGCCAGCAGTGCAGACAGGGTAGCCAAAAACATTCAGTACTTC
few	TRBD2	TRBJ2-1	TRBV25-1	CASSELRGSGGADEQFF	TGTGCCAGCAGTGAACTCCGGGGGAGCGGGGGGGCCGATGAGCAGTTCTTC
.	.	TRBJ2-7	TRBV7-8	CASSPDKAQYF	TGTGCCAGCAGCCCGGACAAGGCGCAATACTTC
few	TRBD2	TRBJ2-1	TRBV19	CASSITGGPYNEQFF	TGTGCCAGTAGTATAACGGGAGGCCCCTACAATGAGCAGTTCTTC
.	.	TRBJ2-1	TRBV5-1	CASSFGTAYNEQFF	TGCGCCAGCAGCTTCGGGACTGCCTACAATGAGCAGTTCTTC
few	.	TRBJ1-3	TRBV19	CASTNRVDTIYF	TGTGCCAGTACAAACAGGGTTGACACCATATATTTT
.	.	TRBJ1-5	TRBV5-1	CASSPDGNSNQPQHF	TGCGCCAGCAGCCCGGACGGGAATAGCAATCAGCCCCAGCATTTT
.	TRBD1	TRBJ1-2	TRBV7-3	CARTGSCGYTF	TGTGCCAGGACAGGGTCGTGTGGCTACACCTTC
.	.	TRBJ1-1	TRBV2	CASTGEFTEAFF	TGTGCCAGCACAGGGGAGTTTACTGAAGCTTTCTTT
.	.	TRBJ2-7	TRBV5-6	CASSSGRGSYEQYF	TGTGCCAGCAGCAGCGGCAGGGGATCCTACGAGCAGTACTTC
.	.	TRBJ2-7	TRBV5-1	CASSLGTTGGQREQYF	TGCGCCAGCAGCCTGGGGACGACGGGGGGCCAGCGGGAGCAGTACTTC
once	TRBD2	TRBJ2-5	TRBV5-1	CASSSGTSGRGALKETQYF	TGCGCCAGCAGCTCCGGGACTAGCGGGAGAGGGGCTTTGAAAGAGACCCAGTACTTC
.	TRBD1	TRBJ1-2	TRBV4-2	CASSQAEGAGYTF	TGTGCCAGCAGCCAAGCTGAGGGGGCTGGCTACACCTTC
.	.	TRBJ1-2	TRBV2	CASSDLGFNYGYTF	TGTGCCAGCAGTGACCTCGGGTTTAACTATGGCTACACCTTC
few	TRBD2	TRBJ2-1	TRBV10-3	CAISGGLAGTNEQFF	TGTGCCATCAGTGGTGGACTAGCGGGAACTAATGAGCAGTTCTTC
.	TRBD2	TRBJ2-7	TRBV11-2	CASKGREGRYEQYF	TGTGCCAGCAAAGGGCGGGAGGGCCGCTACGAGCAGTACTTC
.	.	TRBJ2-3	TRBV4-3	CASSQGYPPLTDTQYF	TGCGCCAGCAGCCAAGGATACCCACCACTCACAGATACGCAGTATTTT
once	.	TRBJ1-4	TRBV5-4	CASSRGRLEKLFF	TGTGCCAGCAGCCGCGGCCGACTTGAAAAACTGTTTTTT
.	.	TRBJ1-3	TRBV30	CAWSDPLWGAGNTIYF	TGTGCCTGGAGTGACCCTTTGTGGGGGGCTGGAAACACCATATATTTT
.	TRBD1	TRBJ2-1	TRBV7-2	CASRTGQGARAEQFF	TGTGCCAGCAGGACGGGACAGGGGGCTAGGGCTGAGCAGTTCTTC
.	.	TRBJ2-5	TRBV11-3	CASSLDSLRGRETQYF	TGTGCCAGCAGCTTAGATTCCCTTCGAGGGCGAGAGACCCAGTACTTC
.	.	TRBJ2-6	TRBV30	CAWTRESGANVLTF	TGTGCCTGGACGAGGGAATCTGGGGCCAACGTCCTGACTTTC
.	TRBD1	TRBJ2-7	TRBV7-9	CASSPGTGNSYEQYF	TGTGCCAGCAGCCCTGGGACAGGGAACTCCTACGAGCAGTACTTC
few	.	TRBJ1-2	TRBV29-1	CSVVRPSGYGYTF	TGCAGCGTTGTAAGGCCTTCGGGCTATGGCTACACCTTC
.	.	TRBJ2-1	TRBV6-6	CASSTGPYNEQFF	TGTGCCAGCAGTACCGGTCCGTACAATGAGCAGTTCTTC
.	TRBD1	TRBJ1-4	TRBV27	CASSTQGARDEKLFF	TGTGCCAGCAGTACACAGGGGGCTCGGGATGAAAAACTGTTTTTT
.	.	TRBJ2-5	TRBV2	CASSDGGLETQYF	TGTGCCAGCAGTGACGGCGGGTTGGAGACCCAGTACTTC
.	TRBD1	TRBJ2-5	TRBV19	CASSSWDRKETQYF	TGTGCCAGTAGTAGCTGGGACAGGAAAGAGACCCAGTACTTC
many	.	TRBJ2-1	TRBV4-1	CASSHRTNNEQFF	TGCGCCAGCAGCCACCGGACAAACAATGAGCAGTTCTTC
.	.	TRBJ2-5	TRBV5-1	CASSPGQQETQYF	TGCGCCAGCAGCCCCGGACAGCAAGAGACCCAGTACTTC
few	.	TRBJ2-7	TRBV15	CATSRAPDPVDEQYF	TGTGCCACCAGCAGAGCCCCTGATCCAGTCGACGAGCAGTACTTC
.	.	TRBJ2-1	TRBV5-8	CASSHAGASVSYNEQFF	TGTGCCAGCAGCCACGCAGGGGCCTCTGTGTCCTACAATGAGCAGTTCTTC
.	.	TRBJ2-7	TRBV5-1	CASSPSRAYEQYF	TGCGCCAGCAGCCCCTCTAGAGCCTACGAGCAGTACTTC
few	.	TRBJ2-7	TRBV7-9	CASSRNSGGEQYF	TGTGCCAGCAGCCGCAATTCAGGTGGCGAGCAGTACTTC
.	.	TRBJ2-5	TRBV7-9	CASSLLGGETQYF	TGTGCCAGCAGCTTACTGGGAGGAGAGACCCAGTACTTC
.	TRBD1	TRBJ2-5	TRBV4-1	CASSQGGTGGFETQYF	TGCGCCAGCAGCCAAGGGGGGACAGGGGGCTTTGAGACCCAGTACTTC
.	TRBD1	TRBJ2-1	TRBV6-5	CASSWDRYNEQFF	TGTGCCAGCAGTTGGGACAGGTACAATGAGCAGTTCTTC
.	TRBD1	TRBJ1-1	TRBV9	CASSGTATMNTEAFF	TGTGCCAGCTCAGGGACAGCTACCATGAACACTGAAGCTTTCTTT
.	.	TRBJ2-7	TRBV19	CASSNGGLSAEQYF	TGTGCCAGTAGTAATGGCGGTCTCTCTGCCGAGCAGTACTTC
few	.	TRBJ1-2	TRBV18	CASSPPVGRGGGYTF	TGTGCCAGCTCACCTCCGGTCGGACGGGGGGGAGGCTACACCTTC
.	.	TRBJ2-5	TRBV19	CASSLGLQETQYF	TGTGCCAGTAGTTTAGGACTACAAGAGACCCAGTACTTC